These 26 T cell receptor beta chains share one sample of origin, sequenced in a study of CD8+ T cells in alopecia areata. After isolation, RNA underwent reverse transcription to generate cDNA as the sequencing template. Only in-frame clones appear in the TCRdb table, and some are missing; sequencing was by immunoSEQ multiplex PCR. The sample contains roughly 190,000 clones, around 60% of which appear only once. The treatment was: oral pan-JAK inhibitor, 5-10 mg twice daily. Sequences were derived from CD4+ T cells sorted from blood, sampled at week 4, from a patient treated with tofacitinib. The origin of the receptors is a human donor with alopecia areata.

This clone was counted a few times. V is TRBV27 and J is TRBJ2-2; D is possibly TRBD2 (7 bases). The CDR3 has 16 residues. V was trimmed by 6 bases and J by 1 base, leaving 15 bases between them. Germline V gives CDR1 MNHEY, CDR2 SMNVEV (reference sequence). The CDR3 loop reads CASRRGGARNTGELFF. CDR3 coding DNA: TGTGCCAGCAGGCGAGGGGGGGCCAGGAACACCGGGGAGCTGTTTTTT.

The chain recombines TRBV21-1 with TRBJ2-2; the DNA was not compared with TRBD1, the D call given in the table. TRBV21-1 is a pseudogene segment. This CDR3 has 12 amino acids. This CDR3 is CASSRAIGELFF. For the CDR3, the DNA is TGTGCCAGCAGCAGGGCAATCGGGGAGCTGTTTTTT.

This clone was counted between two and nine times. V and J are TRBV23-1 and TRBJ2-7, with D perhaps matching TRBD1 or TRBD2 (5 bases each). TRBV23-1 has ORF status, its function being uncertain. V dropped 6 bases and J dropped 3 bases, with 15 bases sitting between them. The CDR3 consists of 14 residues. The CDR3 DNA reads TGCGCCAGCAGACCCGGGACCGCCGGCTACGAGCAGTACTTC. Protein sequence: CASRPGTAGYEQYF.

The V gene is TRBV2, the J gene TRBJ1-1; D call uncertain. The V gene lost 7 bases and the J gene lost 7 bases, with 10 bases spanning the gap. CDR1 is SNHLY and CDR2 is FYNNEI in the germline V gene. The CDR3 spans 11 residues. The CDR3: CASTKGGEAFF. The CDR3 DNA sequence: TGTGCCAGCACCAAGGGTGGTGAAGCTTTCTTT. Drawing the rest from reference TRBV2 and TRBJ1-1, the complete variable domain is EPEVTQTPSHQVTQMGQEVILRCVPISNHLYFYWYRQILGQKVEFLVSFYNNEISEKSEIFDDQFSVERPDGSNFTLKIRSTKLEDSAMYFCASTKGGEAFFGQGTRLTVV.

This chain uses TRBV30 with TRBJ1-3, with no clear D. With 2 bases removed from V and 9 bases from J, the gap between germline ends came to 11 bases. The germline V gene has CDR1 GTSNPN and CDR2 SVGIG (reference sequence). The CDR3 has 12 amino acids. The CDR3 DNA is TGTGCCTGGAGTTCTCGCTTGAGCACCATATATTTT. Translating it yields CAWSSRLSTIYF.

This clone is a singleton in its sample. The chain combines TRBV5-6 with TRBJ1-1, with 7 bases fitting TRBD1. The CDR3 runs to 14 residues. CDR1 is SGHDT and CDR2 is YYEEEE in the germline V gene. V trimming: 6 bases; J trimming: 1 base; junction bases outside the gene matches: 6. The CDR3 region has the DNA TGTGCCAGCACCAGGACAGGACCGAACACTGAAGCTTTCTTT. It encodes CASTRTGPNTEAFF.

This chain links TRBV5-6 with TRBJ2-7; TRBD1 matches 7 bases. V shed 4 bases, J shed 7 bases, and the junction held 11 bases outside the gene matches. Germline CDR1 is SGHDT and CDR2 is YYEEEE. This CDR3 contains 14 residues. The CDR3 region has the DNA TGTGCCAGCAGCGGGACAGTGATGACTGGGGAGCAGTACTTC. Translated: CASSGTVMTGEQYF.

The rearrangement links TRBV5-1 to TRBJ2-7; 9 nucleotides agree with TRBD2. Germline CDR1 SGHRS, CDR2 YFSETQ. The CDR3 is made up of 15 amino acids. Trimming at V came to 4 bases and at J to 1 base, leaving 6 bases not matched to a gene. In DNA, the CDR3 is TGCGCCAGCAGCCCTACTAGCGGGTTATCCTACGAGCAGTACTTC. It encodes CASSPTSGLSYEQYF.

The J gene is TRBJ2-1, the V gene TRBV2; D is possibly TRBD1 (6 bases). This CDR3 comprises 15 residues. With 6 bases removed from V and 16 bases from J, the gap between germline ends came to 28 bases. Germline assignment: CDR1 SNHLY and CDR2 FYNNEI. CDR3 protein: CASRPEIDRSPPLFF. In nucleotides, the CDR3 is TGTGCCAGCAGACCGGAGATTGACAGGTCCCCGCCTCTCTTCTTC.

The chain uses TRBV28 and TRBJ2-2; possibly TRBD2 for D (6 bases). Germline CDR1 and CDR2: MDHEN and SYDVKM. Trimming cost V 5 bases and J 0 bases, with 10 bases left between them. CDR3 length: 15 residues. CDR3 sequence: CASSPGGANTGELFF. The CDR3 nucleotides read TGTGCCAGCAGTCCCGGCGGGGCGAACACCGGGGAGCTGTTTTTT.

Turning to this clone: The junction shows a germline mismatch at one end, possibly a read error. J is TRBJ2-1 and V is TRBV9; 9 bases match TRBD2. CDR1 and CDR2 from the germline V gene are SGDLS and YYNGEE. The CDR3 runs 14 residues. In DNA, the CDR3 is TGTGCCAGCAGCGTAGGGGCACTAGCGGGTGAGGAGTTCTTC. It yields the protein CASSVGALAGEEFF.

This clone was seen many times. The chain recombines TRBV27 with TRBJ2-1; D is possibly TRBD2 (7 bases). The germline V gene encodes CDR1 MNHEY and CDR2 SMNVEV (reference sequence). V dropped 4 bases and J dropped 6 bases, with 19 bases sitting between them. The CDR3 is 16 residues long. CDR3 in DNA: TGTGCCAGCAGTTCAGGGGAGGGAATCTTAGGCAATGAGCAGTTCTTC. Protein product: CASSSGEGILGNEQFF.

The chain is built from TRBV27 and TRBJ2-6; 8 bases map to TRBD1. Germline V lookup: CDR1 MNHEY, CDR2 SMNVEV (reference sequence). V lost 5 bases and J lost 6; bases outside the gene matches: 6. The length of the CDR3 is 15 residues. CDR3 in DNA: TGTGCCAGCAGTGAACAGGGGGTTTTGGCCAACGTCCTGACTTTC. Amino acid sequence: CASSEQGVLANVLTF.

CDR3 region: CASSQGYNRGSETQYF. CDR3 DNA: TGTGCCAGCAGCCAAGGGTATAACAGGGGAAGCGAGACCCAGTACTTC. This chain uses TRBV14 with TRBJ2-5, with TRBD1 matching over 7 bases. The CDR3 is 16 residues long. Germline assignment: CDR1 SGHDN and CDR2 FVKESK. V dropped 1 base and J dropped 5; count of bases not matched to a gene: 10.

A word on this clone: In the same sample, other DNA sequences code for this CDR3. The DNA of the CDR3 is TGTGCCTGGAGTGCGGGGAGCGGCAATCAGCCCCAGCATTTT. This gives the protein CAWSAGSGNQPQHF. The chain carries TRBV30 and TRBJ1-5; D remains ambiguous. CDR1 and CDR2 from the germline V gene are GTSNPN and SVGIG (reference sequence). The CDR3 extends over 14 amino acids. Trimming pared 1 base from V and 2 bases from J, leaving 9 bases between.

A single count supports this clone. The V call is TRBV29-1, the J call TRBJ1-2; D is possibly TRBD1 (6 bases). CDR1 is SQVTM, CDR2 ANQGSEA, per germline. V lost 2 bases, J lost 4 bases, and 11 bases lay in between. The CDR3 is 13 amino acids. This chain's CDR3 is CSVERGMAYGYTF. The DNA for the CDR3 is TGCAGCGTTGAAAGGGGGATGGCCTATGGCTACACCTTC.

CDR3 nucleotide sequence: TGTGCCAGTAGTAAACGTGATTCCCCCCGGGAGCTGTTTTTT. This encodes CASSKRDSPRELFF. This chain uses TRBV19 with TRBJ2-2; no reliable D call. With 4 bases removed from V and 9 bases from J, the gap between germline ends came to 15 bases. This CDR3 comprises 14 residues. CDR1 and CDR2 (germline): LNHDA, SQIVND (reference sequence). Drawing the rest from reference TRBV19 and TRBJ2-2, the complete variable domain is DGGITQSPKYLFRKEGQNVTLSCEQNLNHDAMYWYRQDPGQGLRLIYYSQIVNDFQKGDIAEGYSVSREKKESFPLTVTSAQKNPTAFYLCASSKRDSPRELFFGEGSRLTVL.

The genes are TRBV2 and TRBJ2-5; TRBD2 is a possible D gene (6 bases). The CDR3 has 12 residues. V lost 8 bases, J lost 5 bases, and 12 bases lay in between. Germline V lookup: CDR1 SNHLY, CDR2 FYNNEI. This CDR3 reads CASRTEGETQYF. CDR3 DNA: TGTGCCAGCCGTACGGAGGGGGAGACCCAGTACTTC. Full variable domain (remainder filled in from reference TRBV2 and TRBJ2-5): EPEVTQTPSHQVTQMGQEVILRCVPISNHLYFYWYRQILGQKVEFLVSFYNNEISEKSEIFDDQFSVERPDGSNFTLKIRSTKLEDSAMYFCASRTEGETQYFGPGTRLLVL.

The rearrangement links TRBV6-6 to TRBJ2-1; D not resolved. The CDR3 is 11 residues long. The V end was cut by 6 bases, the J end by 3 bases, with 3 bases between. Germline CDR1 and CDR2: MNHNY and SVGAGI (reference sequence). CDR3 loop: CASRDYNEQFF. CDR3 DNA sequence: TGTGCCAGCAGGGACTACAATGAGCAGTTCTTC.

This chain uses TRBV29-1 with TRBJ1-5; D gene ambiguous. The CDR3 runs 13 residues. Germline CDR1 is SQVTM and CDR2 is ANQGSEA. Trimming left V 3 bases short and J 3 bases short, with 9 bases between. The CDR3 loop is CSVEVQYNQPQHF. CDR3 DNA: TGCAGCGTTGAGGTACAGTACAATCAGCCCCAGCATTTT.

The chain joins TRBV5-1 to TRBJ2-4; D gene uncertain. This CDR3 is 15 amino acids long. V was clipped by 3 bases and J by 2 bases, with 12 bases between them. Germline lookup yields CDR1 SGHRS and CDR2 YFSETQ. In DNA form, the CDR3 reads TGCGCCAGCAGCTCCCCTGGGTCAACCAAAAACATTCAGTACTTC. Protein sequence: CASSSPGSTKNIQYF.

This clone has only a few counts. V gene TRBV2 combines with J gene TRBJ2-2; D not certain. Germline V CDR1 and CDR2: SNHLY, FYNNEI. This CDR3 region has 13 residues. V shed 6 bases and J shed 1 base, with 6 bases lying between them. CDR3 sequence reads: CASRAGNTGELFF. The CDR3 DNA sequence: TGTGCCAGCAGGGCAGGGAACACCGGGGAGCTGTTTTTT.

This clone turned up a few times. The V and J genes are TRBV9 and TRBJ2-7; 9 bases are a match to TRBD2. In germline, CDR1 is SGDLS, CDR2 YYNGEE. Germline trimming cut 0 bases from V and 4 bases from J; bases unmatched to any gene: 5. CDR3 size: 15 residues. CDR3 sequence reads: CASSVGASGDYEQYF. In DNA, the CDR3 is TGTGCCAGCAGCGTAGGGGCTAGCGGGGATTACGAGCAGTACTTC.

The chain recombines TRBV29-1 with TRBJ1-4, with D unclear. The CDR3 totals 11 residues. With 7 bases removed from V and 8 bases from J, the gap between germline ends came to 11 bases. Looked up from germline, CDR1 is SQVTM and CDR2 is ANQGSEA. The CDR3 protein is CSAPLGEKLFF. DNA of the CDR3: TGCAGCGCCCCCTTGGGAGAAAAACTGTTTTTT.

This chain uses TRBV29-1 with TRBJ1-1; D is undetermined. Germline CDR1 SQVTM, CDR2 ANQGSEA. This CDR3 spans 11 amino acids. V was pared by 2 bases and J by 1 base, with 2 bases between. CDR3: CSVEPNTEAFF. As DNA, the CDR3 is TGCAGCGTTGAACCGAACACTGAAGCTTTCTTT.

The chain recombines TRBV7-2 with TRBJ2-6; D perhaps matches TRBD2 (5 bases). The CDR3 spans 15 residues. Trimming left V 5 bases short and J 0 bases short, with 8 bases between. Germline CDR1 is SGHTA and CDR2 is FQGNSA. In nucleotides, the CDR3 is TGTGCCAGCAGCCTTCGGGGCTCTGGGGCCAACGTCCTGACTTTC. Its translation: CASSLRGSGANVLTF.